The T cell receptor beta chain described here comes from a study of T cells expressing NK-cell markers. About the study: Investigators obtained TCR beta repertoires from sorted CD3+CD56+NKG2C+, CD3+CD56+NKG2C- and CD3+CD56-NKG2C+ T cells. Study-wide results and caveats: Similarly, these clonotypes led the CD3+CD56-NKG2C+ fraction as well in a handful of donors.

To note about this clonotype: Its target is unknown.

This CDR3 spans 16 amino acids. Germline loops: CDR1 SGHTA, CDR2 FQGNSA. Generation of TCR beta cDNA was performed by 5'RACE template switching incorporating UMIs. Following a re-call of the 5' RACE reads, TCRdb has one entry per CDR3 protein and lacks DNA. This sample's table reports 250,000 or so distinct CDR3 sequences. The receptor was isolated from a woman aged 18-70 years in good health. Sequenced material: blood T cells: a sorted CD56 or NKG2C T cell subset, CD4+ or CD8+ T cells, or bulk PBMC T cells (not recorded which). The chain has TRBV7-2 and TRBJ2-7; no DNA is available, so the TRBD1 call from TCRdb remains unchecked. The CDR3 sequence: CASSLAQGQGAYEQYF.